Presented here are 27 T cell receptor beta chains from one specimen sequenced in a study of beta chain features in type 1 diabetes. Every bit of the isolated RNA underwent reverse transcription, so sequencing read expressed TCRB transcripts. Data came from immunoSEQ multiplex PCR; TCRdb stores just in-frame clones and leaves some out. The data hold under 150,000 clones, with 40% to 55% observed a single time. The sample taken for sequencing was Tregs from blood. These receptors were collected from a man between 18 and 35 years old in good health.

The chain combines TRBV29-1 with TRBJ2-1; possibly TRBD2 for D (6 bases). V lost 4 bases and J 2 bases, leaving 15 bases between the germline ends. Germline assignment: CDR1 SQVTM and CDR2 ANQGSEA. The CDR3 totals 15 residues. The CDR3 DNA is TGCAGCGTTGGCCGGGGCGGGAACACCTACAATGAGCAGTTCTTC. It specifies CSVGRGGNTYNEQFF.

The chain recombines TRBV14 with TRBJ1-5, with TRBD1 identical over 8 bases. CDR1 and CDR2 (germline): SGHDN, FVKESK. The CDR3 covers 14 residues. The ends lost 2 bases at V and 5 bases at J; junction bases unmatched: 2. This CDR3 reads CASSQTGGHQPQHF. CDR3 DNA: TGTGCCAGCAGCCAAACAGGGGGGCATCAGCCCCAGCATTTT.

Only one count was recorded for this clone. V is TRBV13 and J is TRBJ2-7; 7 nucleotides match TRBD2. V was pared by 0 bases and J by 6 bases, with 11 bases of the junction left unmatched. The length of the CDR3 is 16 residues. Per the germline V gene, CDR1 is PRHDT and CDR2 is FYEKMQ (reference sequence). The CDR3 DNA reads TGTGCCAGCAGCTTAGGGGGTTGGGGGAGGGCCTCCGAGCAGTACTTC. Translated: CASSLGGWGRASEQYF.

V gene TRBV28 combines with J gene TRBJ2-1, with D possibly being TRBD2 (6 bases). V lost 3 bases and J 2 bases, leaving 14 bases between the germline ends. Germline V gene sequence: CDR1 MDHEN, CDR2 SYDVKM. CDR3 length: 16 residues. Written as DNA, the CDR3 is TGTGCCAGCAGTTTCGTCGGTGGCGGGGCCTACAATGAGCAGTTCTTC. This gives the protein CASSFVGGGAYNEQFF.

J is TRBJ2-5 and V is TRBV19; 15 nucleotides agree with TRBD2. The J segment lost 2 bases and the V segment lost 4 bases, leaving 5 bases of the junction unmatched. This CDR3 has 17 residues. CDR1 is LNHDA and CDR2 is SQIVND in the germline V gene (reference sequence). This chain's CDR3 is CASSTTGLAGGQETQYF. DNA of the CDR3: TGTGCCAGTAGTACGACGGGACTAGCGGGGGGACAAGAGACCCAGTACTTC.

The chain couples TRBV7-9 to TRBJ2-7; 9 nucleotides align to TRBD1. The CDR3 contains 15 residues. Germline V CDR1 and CDR2: SEHNR, FQNEAQ (reference sequence). Trimming took 1 base from V and 1 from J; bases not matched to a gene: 2. DNA for the CDR3: TGTGCCAGCAGCTTAGGACAGGGGGGATCCTACGAGCAGTACTTC. This gives the protein CASSLGQGGSYEQYF.

The chain recombines TRBV7-9 with TRBJ2-5, with 11 bases that match TRBD1. Trimming took 5 bases from V and 4 from J; bases not matched to a gene: 12. The germline V gene has CDR1 SEHNR and CDR2 FQNEAQ (reference sequence). The CDR3 extends over 17 amino acids. CDR3 coding DNA: TGTGCCAGCAGCACGCACACCGGGACAGGGGGAAGAGAGACCCAGTACTTC. It codes for CASSTHTGTGGRETQYF. Together with reference TRBV7-9 and TRBJ2-5, the CDR3 gives the full variable domain: DTGVSQNPRHKITKRGQNVTFRCDPISEHNRLYWYRQTLGQGPEFLTYFQNEAQLEKSRLLSDRFSAERPKGSFSTLEIQRTEQGDSAMYLCASSTHTGTGGRETQYFGPGTRLLVL.

The CDR3 loop reads CASSFGSGYTF. Here the CDR3 DNA reads TGTGCCAGCAGCTTTGGGAGCGGCTACACCTTC. The chain has TRBV7-9 and TRBJ1-2; D is unresolved. V gave up 3 bases and J gave up 8 bases, with 7 bases separating them. The CDR3 consists of 11 residues. Germline lookup yields CDR1 SEHNR and CDR2 FQNEAQ (reference sequence).

The chain recombines TRBV7-9 with TRBJ1-4; 7 bases agree with TRBD1. With 4 bases clipped from V and 8 bases from J, the junction kept 7 bases outside the gene matches. The CDR3 is made up of 14 amino acids. CDR1 SEHNR and CDR2 FQNEAQ come from the germline V gene (reference sequence). CDR3 nucleotide sequence: TGTGCCAGCAGCTCGCAGGGGGGAGTGGAAAAACTGTTTTTT. It translates to CASSSQGGVEKLFF.

The chain links TRBV4-3 to TRBJ2-1; 15 positions match TRBD2. The CDR3 totals 21 residues. Germline CDR1 is LGHNA and CDR2 is YSLEER. The trim removed 4 bases at V and 2 bases at J, leaving 15 bases unmatched. The CDR3 reads CASSRYLSGTSGRFPYNEQFF. The CDR3 region has the DNA TGCGCCAGCAGCCGATATTTGAGCGGGACTAGCGGGAGGTTCCCCTACAATGAGCAGTTCTTC.

This clone has more than one count but fewer than ten. The V and J genes are TRBV5-1 and TRBJ2-1; 11 bases are a match to TRBD1. There are 18 residues in the CDR3. Per the germline V gene, CDR1 is SGHRS and CDR2 is YFSETQ. The ends lost 0 bases at V and 2 bases at J; junction bases unmatched: 7. The CDR3 DNA follows: TGCGCCAGCAGCTTGGGGACAGGGGGCGAAATAACCTACAATGAGCAGTTCTTC. Translating it yields CASSLGTGGEITYNEQFF. Variable domain in full (rest from reference TRBV5-1 and TRBJ2-1): KAGVTQTPRYLIKTRGQQVTLSCSPISGHRSVSWYQQTPGQGLQFLFEYFSETQRNKGNFPGRFSGRQFSNSRSEMNVSTLELGDSALYLCASSLGTGGEITYNEQFFGPGTRLTVL.

The chain is built from TRBV2 and TRBJ2-5; TRBD2 is a possible D gene (5 bases). CDR1 SNHLY and CDR2 FYNNEI come from the germline V gene. V dropped 6 bases and J dropped 5 bases, with 13 bases sitting between them. The CDR3 consists of 13 residues. The CDR3 here is CASRDNTGETQYF. Written as DNA, the CDR3 is TGTGCCAGCAGAGATAACACGGGGGAGACCCAGTACTTC.

The chain employs TRBV19 and TRBJ2-7; the D gene is possibly TRBD1 (6 bases). Germline lookup yields CDR1 LNHDA and CDR2 SQIVND (reference sequence). The V end lost 3 bases, the J end lost 3 bases, and 12 bases lay between the germline ends. The CDR3 consists of 14 residues. This CDR3 is CASSIGQFFYEQYF. DNA for the CDR3: TGTGCCAGTAGTATCGGACAGTTCTTCTACGAGCAGTACTTC.

This clone appeared a few times. This chain links TRBV13 with TRBJ2-5, with 10 bases fitting TRBD1. Near its end, the DNA agrees better with TRBJ2-7, so the J call may be wrong. Germline CDR1 and CDR2: PRHDT and FYEKMQ (reference sequence). CDR3 length equals 14 residues. The CDR3 coding sequence is TGTGCCAGCAGCTCGGGACAGGGGTGGTACGAGCAGTACTTC. Protein product: CASSSGQGWYEQYF.

The chain employs TRBV4-3 and TRBJ2-3; 7 positions agree with TRBD1. J lost 6 bases, V lost 0 bases, and 3 bases had no gene match. The CDR3 length is 14 residues. Germline V gene lookup returns CDR1 LGHNA and CDR2 YSLEER. CDR3 sequence: CASSQETGFDTQYF. DNA for the CDR3: TGCGCCAGCAGCCAAGAGACAGGGTTCGATACGCAGTATTTT.

V and J are TRBV28 and TRBJ2-7; TRBD1 agrees at 7 bases. Germline V gene lookup returns CDR1 MDHEN and CDR2 SYDVKM. This CDR3 has 14 amino acids. The trim removed 3 bases at V and 5 bases at J, leaving 7 bases unmatched. CDR3 nucleotide sequence: TGTGCCAGCAGTTTTTCGGGACAGAGGAACGAGCAGTACTTC. Translated: CASSFSGQRNEQYF.

The chain has TRBV7-3 and TRBJ2-7; TRBD1 agrees at 9 bases. CDR3 length: 15 amino acids. Germline CDR1 and CDR2: SGHTA and FQGTGA. J was trimmed by 4 bases and V by 5 bases; bases with no gene match: 9. The DNA of the CDR3 is TGTGCCAGCAGCCTGATGGTGGGACAGGGATACGAGCAGTACTTC. This encodes CASSLMVGQGYEQYF.

The chain combines TRBV5-1 with TRBJ2-3; 7 bases map to TRBD2. The V and J ends lost 6 bases and 2 bases, in that order; junction bases with no gene match: 6. The CDR3 runs to 14 residues. CDR1 SGHRS and CDR2 YFSETQ come from the germline V gene. CDR3 sequence reads: CASKISGDTDTQYF. In DNA form, the CDR3 reads TGCGCCAGCAAGATCAGCGGGGACACAGATACGCAGTATTTT. Based on the CDR3 plus reference TRBV5-1 and TRBJ2-3, the full variable domain is KAGVTQTPRYLIKTRGQQVTLSCSPISGHRSVSWYQQTPGQGLQFLFEYFSETQRNKGNFPGRFSGRQFSNSRSEMNVSTLELGDSALYLCASKISGDTDTQYFGPGTRLTVL.

This clone has only a few counts. This chain connects TRBV28 to TRBJ2-2; 11 bases are a match to TRBD1. Germline lookup yields CDR1 MDHEN and CDR2 SYDVKM. Trimming removed 3 bases from V and 7 bases from J; junction bases left unmatched: 4. CDR3 size: 15 residues. CDR3 DNA: TGTGCCAGCAGTTTTGGGACAGGGGGGCACGGGGAGCTGTTTTTT. Translation: CASSFGTGGHGELFF.

V and J are TRBV6-5 and TRBJ1-2, with 7 positions matching TRBD1. The J segment lost 11 bases and the V segment lost 4 bases, leaving 16 bases of the junction unmatched. Per germline, CDR1 MNHEY and CDR2 SVGAGI. CDR3 length: 15 residues. The CDR3 bases are TGTGCCAGCAGTTCCCGACACAGGGGACGCCCCATATACACCTTC. Amino acid sequence: CASSSRHRGRPIYTF.

The chain employs TRBV7-2 and TRBJ1-2, with 7 bases that match TRBD1. CDR1 and CDR2 from the germline V gene are SGHTA and FQGNSA. The CDR3 has 12 amino acids. V trimming: 5 bases; J trimming: 9 bases; junction bases outside the gene matches: 6. The CDR3 is CASSPQGERYTF. CDR3 DNA sequence: TGTGCCAGCAGCCCTCAGGGGGAACGCTACACCTTC.

This clone was observed a single time. The V and J genes are TRBV18 and TRBJ1-2; D might be TRBD1 (5 bases). The CDR3 consists of 14 residues. The V end lost 2 bases, the J end lost 8 bases, and 15 bases lay between the germline ends. The germline gives CDR1 KGHSH, CDR2 LQKENI. DNA of the CDR3: TGTGCCAGCTCACCAGCACCCCCGGGGGACGGCTACACCTTC. As protein: CASSPAPPGDGYTF. Filled out from reference TRBV18 and TRBJ1-2, the complete variable domain reads NAGVMQNPRHLVRRRGQEARLRCSPMKGHSHVYWYRQLPEEGLKFMVYLQKENIIDESGMPKERFSAEFPKEGPSILRIQQVVRGDSAAYFCASSPAPPGDGYTFGSGTRLTVV.

The chain recombines TRBV6-6 with TRBJ2-7; D is possibly TRBD2 (6 bases). The V gene lost 0 bases and the J gene lost 6 bases, with 12 bases spanning the gap. Germline-derived CDR1 and CDR2 are MNHNY and SVGAGI (reference sequence). The CDR3 runs 14 residues. For the CDR3, the DNA is TGTGCCAGCAGTTACTCGCGGAGGGGTGGCGAGCAGTACTTC. It specifies CASSYSRRGGEQYF.

This clone was counted between two and nine times. The chain couples TRBV7-2 to TRBJ1-1; D call uncertain. Germline CDR1 reads SGHTA; CDR2 reads FQGNSA. Trimming stripped 5 bases from V and 1 base from J, with 26 bases between. This CDR3 spans 19 amino acids. The chain's CDR3 is CASSPQRYGVVGRNTEAFF. CDR3 DNA: TGTGCCAGCAGCCCACAGCGCTACGGGGTTGTGGGAAGGAACACTGAAGCTTTCTTT.

The rearrangement links TRBV2 to TRBJ2-6, with D possibly TRBD2 on 5 matching bases. The V gene's germline CDR1 is SNHLY and CDR2 FYNNEI. Trimming shortened V by 10 bases and J by 0 bases, and 19 bases separated the two germline ends. The CDR3 runs 17 residues. The CDR3 DNA reads TGTGCCAAAACGGGGAAAGGGAAAAACTCTGGGGCCAACGTCCTGACTTTC. It yields the protein CAKTGKGKNSGANVLTF. Using reference TRBV2 and TRBJ2-6 for the parts outside the CDR3, the full variable domain is EPEVTQTPSHQVTQMGQEVILRCVPISNHLYFYWYRQILGQKVEFLVSFYNNEISEKSEIFDDQFSVERPDGSNFTLKIRSTKLEDSAMYFCAKTGKGKNSGANVLTFGAGSRLTVL.

The chain joins TRBV6-5 to TRBJ1-2; D unresolved. Germline loops: CDR1 MNHEY, CDR2 SVGAGI. The CDR3 extends over 14 amino acids. Trimming removed 0 bases from V and 4 bases from J, with 9 bases in between. The CDR3 DNA reads TGTGCCAGCAGTTACTCAGGCGGTTCCTATGGCTACACCTTC. It codes for CASSYSGGSYGYTF.

The chain has TRBV18 and TRBJ2-7; 7 bases line up with TRBD2. After removal of 3 bases from V and 3 bases from J, the junction contained 5 bases not matched to a gene. The CDR3 runs to 14 residues. Germline CDR1 reads KGHSH; CDR2 reads LQKENI. This chain's CDR3 is CASSPILADYEQYF. In DNA form, the CDR3 reads TGTGCCAGCTCACCCATTCTAGCGGACTACGAGCAGTACTTC.